This TCR beta chain was found in a study of monozygotic twins with inflammatory bowel disease. This CDR3 is built from 18 residues. Germline V gene data show CDR1 as SNHLY and CDR2 as FYNNEI. Using the 5' RACE reads, TCRdb records one entry per CDR3 protein without DNA. Here the sample table reports about 85,000 distinct CDR3 sequences. A roughly 2.5 ml blood sample was drawn per donor. Sequenced input: blood. The sequence was collected from a human donor with ulcerative colitis or Crohn's disease, or a healthy co-twin of an affected twin (not recorded which). This rearrangement joins TRBV2 to TRBJ2-2; checking the TCRdb D call of TRBD1 is not possible without DNA. This CDR3 reads CASSDGFSFGGGTGELFF.